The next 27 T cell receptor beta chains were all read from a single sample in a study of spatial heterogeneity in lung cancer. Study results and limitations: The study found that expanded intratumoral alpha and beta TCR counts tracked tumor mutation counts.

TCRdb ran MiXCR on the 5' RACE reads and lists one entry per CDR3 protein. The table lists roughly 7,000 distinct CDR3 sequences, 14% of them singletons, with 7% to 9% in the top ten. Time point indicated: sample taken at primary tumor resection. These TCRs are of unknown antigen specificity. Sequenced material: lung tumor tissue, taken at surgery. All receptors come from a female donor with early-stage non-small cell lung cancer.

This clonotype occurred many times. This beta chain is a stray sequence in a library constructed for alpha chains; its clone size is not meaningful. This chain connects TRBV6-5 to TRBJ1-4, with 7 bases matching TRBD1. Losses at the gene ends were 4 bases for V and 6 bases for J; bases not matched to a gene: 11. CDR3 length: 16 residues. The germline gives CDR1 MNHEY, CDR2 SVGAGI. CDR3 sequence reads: CASSSYKQGSYEKLFF. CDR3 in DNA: TGTGCCAGCAGTTCCTACAAACAGGGGTCGTATGAAAAACTGTTTTTT.

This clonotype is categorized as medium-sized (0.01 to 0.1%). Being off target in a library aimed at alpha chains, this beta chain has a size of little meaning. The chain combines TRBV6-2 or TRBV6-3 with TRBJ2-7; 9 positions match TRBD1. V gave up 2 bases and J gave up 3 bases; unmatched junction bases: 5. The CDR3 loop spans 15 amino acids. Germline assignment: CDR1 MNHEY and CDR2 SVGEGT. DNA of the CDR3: TGTGCCAGCAGTTACCGTGGGACAGGGTTCTACGAGCAGTACTTC. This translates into CASSYRGTGFYEQYF.

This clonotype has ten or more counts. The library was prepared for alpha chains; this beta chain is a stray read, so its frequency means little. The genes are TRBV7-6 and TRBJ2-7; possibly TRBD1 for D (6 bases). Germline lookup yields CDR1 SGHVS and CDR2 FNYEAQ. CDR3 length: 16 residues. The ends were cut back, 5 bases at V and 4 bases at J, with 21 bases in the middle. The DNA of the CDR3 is TGTGCCAGCAGCCCAGGGGCAAGGGTAAGGGGATACGAGCAGTACTTC. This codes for CASSPGARVRGYEQYF.

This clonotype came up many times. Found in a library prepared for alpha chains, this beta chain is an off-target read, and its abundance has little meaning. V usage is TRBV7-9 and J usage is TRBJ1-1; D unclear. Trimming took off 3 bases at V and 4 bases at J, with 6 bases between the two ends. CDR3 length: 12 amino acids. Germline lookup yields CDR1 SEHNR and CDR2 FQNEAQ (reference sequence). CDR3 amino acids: CASSFLRTEAFF. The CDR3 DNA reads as TGTGCCAGCAGCTTTCTCCGCACTGAAGCTTTCTTT.

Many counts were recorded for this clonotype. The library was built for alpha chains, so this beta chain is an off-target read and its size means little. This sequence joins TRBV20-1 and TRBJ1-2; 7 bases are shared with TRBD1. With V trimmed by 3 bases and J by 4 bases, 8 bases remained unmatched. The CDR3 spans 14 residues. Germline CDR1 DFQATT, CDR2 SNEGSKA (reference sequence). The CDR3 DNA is TGCAGTGCTAGGGGCCGGGACAGAGTCTATGGCTACACCTTC. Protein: CSARGRDRVYGYTF.

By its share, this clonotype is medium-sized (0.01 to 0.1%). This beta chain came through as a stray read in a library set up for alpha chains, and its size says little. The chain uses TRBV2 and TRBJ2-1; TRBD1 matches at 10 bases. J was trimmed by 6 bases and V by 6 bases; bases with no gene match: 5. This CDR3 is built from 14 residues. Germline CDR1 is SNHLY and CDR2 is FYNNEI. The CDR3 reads CASSWDRGSNEQFF. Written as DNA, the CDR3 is TGTGCCAGCAGCTGGGACAGGGGCAGCAATGAGCAGTTCTTC.

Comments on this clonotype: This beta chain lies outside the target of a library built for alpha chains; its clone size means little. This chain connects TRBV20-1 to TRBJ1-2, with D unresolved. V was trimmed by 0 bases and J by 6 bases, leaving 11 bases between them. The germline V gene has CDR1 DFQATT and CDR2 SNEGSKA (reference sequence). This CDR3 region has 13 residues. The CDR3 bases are TGCAGTGCTAGAGATGATGCTGCTAATGGCTACACCTTC. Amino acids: CSARDDAANGYTF.

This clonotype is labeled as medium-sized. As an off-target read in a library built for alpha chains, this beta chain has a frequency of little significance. CDR3 coding DNA: TGTGCCAGCAGCTCGGGACTTGCTCCCTTTAACTATGGCTACACCTTC. As protein: CASSSGLAPFNYGYTF. The chain has TRBV7-8 and TRBJ1-2, with a tentative D call TRBD1 (5 bases). Trimming shortened V by 4 bases and J by 1 base, and 16 bases separated the two germline ends. Germline V CDR1 and CDR2: SGHVS, FQNEAQ. The CDR3 has 16 amino acids. Together with reference TRBV7-8 and TRBJ1-2, the CDR3 gives the full variable domain: GAGVSQSPRYKVAKRGQDVALRCDPISGHVSLFWYQQALGQGPEFLTYFQNEAQLDKSGLPSDRFFAERPEGSVSTLKIQRTQQEDSAVYLCASSSGLAPFNYGYTFGSGTRLTVV.

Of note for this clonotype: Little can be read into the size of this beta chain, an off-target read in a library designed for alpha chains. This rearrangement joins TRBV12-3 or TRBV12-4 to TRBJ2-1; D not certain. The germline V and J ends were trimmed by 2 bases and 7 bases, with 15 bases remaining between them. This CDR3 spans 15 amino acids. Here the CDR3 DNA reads TGTGCCAGCAGTTTACCCCCCAGACCGCGGAATGAGCAGTTCTTC. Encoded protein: CASSLPPRPRNEQFF.

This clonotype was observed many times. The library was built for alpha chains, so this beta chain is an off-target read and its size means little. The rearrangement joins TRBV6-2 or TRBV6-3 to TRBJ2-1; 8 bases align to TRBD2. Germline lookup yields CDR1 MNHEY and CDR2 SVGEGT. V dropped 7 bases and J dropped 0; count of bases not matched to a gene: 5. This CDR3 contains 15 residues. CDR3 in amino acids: CASTKSGGSYNEQFF. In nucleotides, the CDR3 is TGTGCCAGCACTAAAAGCGGGGGCTCCTACAATGAGCAGTTCTTC.

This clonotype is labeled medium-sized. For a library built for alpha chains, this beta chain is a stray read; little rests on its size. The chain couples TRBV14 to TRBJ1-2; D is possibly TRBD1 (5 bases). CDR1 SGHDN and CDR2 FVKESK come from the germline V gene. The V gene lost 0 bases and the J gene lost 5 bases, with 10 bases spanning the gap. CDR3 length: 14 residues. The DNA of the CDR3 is TGTGCCAGCAGCCAAGAATTGTGGGGGTATGGCTACACCTTC. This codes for CASSQELWGYGYTF.

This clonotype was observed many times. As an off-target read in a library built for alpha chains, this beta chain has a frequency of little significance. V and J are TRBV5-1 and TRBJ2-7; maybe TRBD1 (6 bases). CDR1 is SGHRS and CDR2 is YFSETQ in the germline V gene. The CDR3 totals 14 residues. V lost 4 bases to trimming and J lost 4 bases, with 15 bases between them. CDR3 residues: CASSLRGGYYEQYF. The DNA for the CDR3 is TGCGCCAGCAGCCTCAGGGGTGGTTATTACGAGCAGTACTTC.

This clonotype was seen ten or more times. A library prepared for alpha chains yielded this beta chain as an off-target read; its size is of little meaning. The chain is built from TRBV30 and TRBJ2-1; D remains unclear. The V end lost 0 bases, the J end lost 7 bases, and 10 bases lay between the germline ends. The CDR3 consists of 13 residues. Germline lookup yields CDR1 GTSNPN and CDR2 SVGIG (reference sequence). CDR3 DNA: TGTGCCTGGAGTGTGGACGCCGAGAATGAGCAGTTCTTC. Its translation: CAWSVDAENEQFF.

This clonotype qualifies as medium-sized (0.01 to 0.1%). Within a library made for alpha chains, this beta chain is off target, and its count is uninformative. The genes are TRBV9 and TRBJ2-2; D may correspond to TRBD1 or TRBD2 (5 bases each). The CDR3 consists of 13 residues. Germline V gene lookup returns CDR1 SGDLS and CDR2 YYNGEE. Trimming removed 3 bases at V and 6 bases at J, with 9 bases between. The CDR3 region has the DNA TGTGCCAGCAGCGGGGACGGGGCCGGGGAGCTGTTTTTT. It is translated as CASSGDGAGELFF.

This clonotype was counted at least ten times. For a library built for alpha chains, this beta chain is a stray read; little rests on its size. The CDR3 loop reads CASSRGDVMTEAFF. The CDR3 DNA sequence: TGTGCCAGCAGCCGGGGGGACGTTATGACTGAAGCTTTCTTT. This chain links TRBV6-5 with TRBJ1-1, with D possibly being TRBD1 (5 bases). Germline assignment: CDR1 MNHEY and CDR2 SVGAGI. This CDR3 has 14 residues. Trimming left V 6 bases short and J 5 bases short, with 16 bases between.

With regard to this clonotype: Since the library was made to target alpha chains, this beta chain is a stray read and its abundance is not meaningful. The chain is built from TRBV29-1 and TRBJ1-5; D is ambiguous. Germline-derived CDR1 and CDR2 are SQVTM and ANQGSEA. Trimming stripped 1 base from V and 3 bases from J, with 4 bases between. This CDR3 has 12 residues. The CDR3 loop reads CSVEVDNQPQHF. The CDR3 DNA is TGCAGCGTTGAAGTGGACAATCAGCCCCAGCATTTT.

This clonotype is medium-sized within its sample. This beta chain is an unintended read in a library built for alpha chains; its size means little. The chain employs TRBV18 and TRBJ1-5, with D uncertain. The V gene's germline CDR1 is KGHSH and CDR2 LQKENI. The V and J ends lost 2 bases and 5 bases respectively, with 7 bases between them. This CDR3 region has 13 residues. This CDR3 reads CASSPGVDQPQHF. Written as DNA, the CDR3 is TGTGCCAGCTCACCAGGGGTAGATCAGCCCCAGCATTTT.

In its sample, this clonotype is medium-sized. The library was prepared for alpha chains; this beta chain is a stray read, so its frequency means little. The CDR3 loop reads CASGVPNTGELFF. For the CDR3, the DNA is TGTGCCAGCGGGGTCCCGAACACCGGGGAGCTGTTTTTT. The rearrangement uses TRBV7-9 and TRBJ2-2, with D uncertain. This CDR3 comprises 13 residues. Per germline, CDR1 SEHNR and CDR2 FQNEAQ (reference sequence). Trimming pared 8 bases from V and 0 bases from J, leaving 7 bases between.

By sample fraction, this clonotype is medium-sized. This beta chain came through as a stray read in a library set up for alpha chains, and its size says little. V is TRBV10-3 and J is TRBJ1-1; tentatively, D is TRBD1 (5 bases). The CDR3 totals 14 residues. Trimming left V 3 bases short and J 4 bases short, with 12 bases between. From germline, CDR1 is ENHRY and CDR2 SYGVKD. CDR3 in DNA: TGTGCCATCAGTGATTTAGTGGGACCCACTGAAGCTTTCTTT. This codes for CAISDLVGPTEAFF.

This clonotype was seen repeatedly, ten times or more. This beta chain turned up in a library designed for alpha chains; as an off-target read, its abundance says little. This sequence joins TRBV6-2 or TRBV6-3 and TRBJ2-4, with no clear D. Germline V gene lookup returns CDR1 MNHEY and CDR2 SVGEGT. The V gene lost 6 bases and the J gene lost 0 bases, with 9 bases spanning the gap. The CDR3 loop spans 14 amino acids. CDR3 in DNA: TGTGCCAGCAGGCCCTTTATAGCCAAAAACATTCAGTACTTC. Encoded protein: CASRPFIAKNIQYF.

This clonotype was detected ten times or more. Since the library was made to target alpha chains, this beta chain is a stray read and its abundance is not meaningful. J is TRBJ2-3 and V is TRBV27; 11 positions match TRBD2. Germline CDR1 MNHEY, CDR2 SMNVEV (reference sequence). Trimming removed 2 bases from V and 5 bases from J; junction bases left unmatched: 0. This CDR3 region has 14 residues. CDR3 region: CASSLTSGGDTQYF. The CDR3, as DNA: TGTGCCAGCAGTTTAACTAGCGGGGGAGATACGCAGTATTTT.

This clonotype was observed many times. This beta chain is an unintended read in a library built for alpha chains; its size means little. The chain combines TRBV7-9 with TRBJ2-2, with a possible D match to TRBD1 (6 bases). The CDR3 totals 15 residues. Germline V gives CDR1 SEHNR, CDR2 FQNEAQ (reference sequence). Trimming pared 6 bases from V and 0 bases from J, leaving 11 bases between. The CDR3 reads CASRLGQTNTGELFF. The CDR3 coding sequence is TGTGCCAGCAGGCTGGGACAAACGAACACCGGGGAGCTGTTTTTT.

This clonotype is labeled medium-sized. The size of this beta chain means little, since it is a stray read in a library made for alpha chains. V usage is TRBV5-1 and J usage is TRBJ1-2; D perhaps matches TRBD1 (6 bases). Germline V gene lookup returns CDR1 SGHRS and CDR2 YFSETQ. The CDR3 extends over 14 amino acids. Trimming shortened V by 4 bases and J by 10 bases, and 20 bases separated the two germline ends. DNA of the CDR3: TGCGCCAGCAGCACGAATCGGGGGCGCGGGGACTACACCTTC. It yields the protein CASSTNRGRGDYTF.

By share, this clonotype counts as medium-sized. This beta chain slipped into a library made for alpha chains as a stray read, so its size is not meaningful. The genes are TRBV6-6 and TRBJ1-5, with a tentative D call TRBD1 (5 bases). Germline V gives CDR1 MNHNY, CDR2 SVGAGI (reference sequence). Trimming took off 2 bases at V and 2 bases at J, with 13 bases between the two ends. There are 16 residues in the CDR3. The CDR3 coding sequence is TGTGCCAGCAGTTACGTACCAACCAGGGGCAATCAGCCCCAGCATTTT. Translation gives CASSYVPTRGNQPQHF.

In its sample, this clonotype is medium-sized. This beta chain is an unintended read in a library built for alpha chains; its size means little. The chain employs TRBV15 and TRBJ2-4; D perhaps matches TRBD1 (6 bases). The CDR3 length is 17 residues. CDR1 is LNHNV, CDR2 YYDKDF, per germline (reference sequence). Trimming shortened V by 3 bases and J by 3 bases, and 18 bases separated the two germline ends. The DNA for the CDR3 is TGTGCCACCAGCAGGGCCCCACAGGGATGGGACAAAAACATTCAGTACTTC. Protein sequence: CATSRAPQGWDKNIQYF.

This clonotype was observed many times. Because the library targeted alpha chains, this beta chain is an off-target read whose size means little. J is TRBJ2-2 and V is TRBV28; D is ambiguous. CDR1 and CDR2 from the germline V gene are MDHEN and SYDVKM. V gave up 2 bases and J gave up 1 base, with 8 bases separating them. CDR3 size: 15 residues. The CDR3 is CASSLSPENTGELFF. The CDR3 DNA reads TGTGCCAGCAGTTTAAGCCCAGAGAACACCGGGGAGCTGTTTTTT. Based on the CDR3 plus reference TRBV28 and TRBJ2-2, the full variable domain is DVKVTQSSRYLVKRTGEKVFLECVQDMDHENMFWYRQDPGLGLRLIYFSYDVKMKEKGDIPEGYSVSREKKERFSLILESASTNQTSMYLCASSLSPENTGELFFGEGSRLTVL.

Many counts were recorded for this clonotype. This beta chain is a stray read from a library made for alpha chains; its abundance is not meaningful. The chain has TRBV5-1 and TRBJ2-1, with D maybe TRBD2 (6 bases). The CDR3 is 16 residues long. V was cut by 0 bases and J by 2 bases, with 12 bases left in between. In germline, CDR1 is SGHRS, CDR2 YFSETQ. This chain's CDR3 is CASSLASAGPYNEQFF. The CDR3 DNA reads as TGCGCCAGCAGCTTGGCCTCAGCGGGCCCCTACAATGAGCAGTTCTTC.